The 15 T cell receptor beta chains below all came from one sample that was sequenced in a study of blood T cell repertoires in COVID-19. Libraries were prepared by immunoSEQ multiplex PCR; TCRdb keeps only in-frame clonotypes and omits some of them. This sample has roughly 180,000 clones, with roughly four fifths found just once. Sequenced input: PBMCs or T cells enriched from blood (not recorded which). The receptors stem from a man aged 40-49 years who had recovered from COVID-19.

This clone was counted a single time. The V gene is TRBV6-5, the J gene TRBJ2-3, with D tentatively TRBD2 (5 bases). The germline V and J ends were trimmed by 6 bases and 5 bases, with 18 bases remaining between them. Looked up from germline, CDR1 is MNHEY and CDR2 is SVGAGI. The CDR3 spans 15 residues. CDR3 nucleotide sequence: TGTGCCAGCAGCGTTTTTGGCGGGTTTGGAGATACGCAGTATTTT. Translation gives CASSVFGGFGDTQYF.

There are a few counts of this clone. The genes are TRBV7-9 and TRBJ2-3; TRBD1 aligns across 9 bases. The trim removed 2 bases at V and 4 bases at J, leaving 7 bases unmatched. CDR3 length equals 16 residues. Germline CDR1 is SEHNR and CDR2 is FQNEAQ (reference sequence). As DNA, the CDR3 is TGTGCCAGCAGCTTAAGGTCTACAGGGGGCGCAGATACGCAGTATTTT. As protein: CASSLRSTGGADTQYF.

The chain is built from TRBV27 and TRBJ1-2; D gene uncertain. The CDR3 loop spans 14 amino acids. Deletions cut 0 bases from V and 3 bases from J, with 8 bases between. Per germline, CDR1 MNHEY and CDR2 SMNVEV (reference sequence). For the CDR3, the DNA is TGTGCCAGCAGTTTATCGGCGGAACACTATGGCTACACCTTC. Translation: CASSLSAEHYGYTF.

This clone was seen only once. The rearrangement uses TRBV15 and TRBJ2-1; 7 positions agree with TRBD2. Germline CDR1 reads LNHNV; CDR2 reads YYDKDF (reference sequence). This CDR3 contains 17 residues. J lost 5 bases, V lost 4 bases, and 14 bases had no gene match. The CDR3 here is CATSTGRSGLTDNEQFF. As DNA, the CDR3 is TGTGCCACCAGCACCGGGAGGTCAGGACTCACGGACAATGAGCAGTTCTTC.

This chain joins TRBV5-1 and TRBJ2-3; 12 bases are shared with TRBD2. The CDR3 is 17 residues long. The V segment lost 2 bases and the J segment 5 bases; nucleotides outside the gene matches: 9. Germline CDR1 and CDR2: SGHRS and YFSETQ. As DNA, the CDR3 is TGCGCCAGCAGCTTTGGTCGACTAGCGGGAGAGAGAGATACGCAGTATTTT. It codes for CASSFGRLAGERDTQYF.

The chain employs TRBV30 and TRBJ1-1; no clear D. V was cut by 0 bases and J by 3 bases, with 23 bases left in between. Germline-derived CDR1 and CDR2 are GTSNPN and SVGIG (reference sequence). The CDR3 loop spans 18 amino acids. The CDR3 sequence: CAWSVTGDPNPWDTEAFF. The CDR3 nucleotides are TGTGCCTGGAGTGTGACCGGGGATCCTAACCCTTGGGACACTGAAGCTTTCTTT.

This sequence joins TRBV3-1 (or the pseudogene TRBV3-2) and TRBJ1-3; 12 bases are a match to TRBD1. Per the germline V gene, CDR1 is LGHDT and CDR2 is YNNKEL (reference sequence). This CDR3 region has 19 residues. Losses at the gene ends were 4 bases for V and 1 base for J; bases not matched to a gene: 11. The CDR3 loop is CASSPRVTGQGASGNTIYF. The CDR3 nucleotides read TGTGCCAGCAGCCCAAGAGTTACGGGACAGGGGGCGTCTGGAAACACCATATATTTT.

V and J are TRBV29-1 and TRBJ2-1; a possible D gene is TRBD1 (6 bases). V lost 5 bases and J lost 5, with 19 bases in between. The CDR3 sequence is 15 residues long. The germline V gene encodes CDR1 SQVTM and CDR2 ANQGSEA. The CDR3 nucleotides read TGCAGCGTTTATCTCAGGGGCCACTTTAACAATGAGCAGTTCTTC. Translating gives CSVYLRGHFNNEQFF.

The J gene is TRBJ1-5, the V gene TRBV19; the D gene is possibly TRBD1 (5 bases). The germline V gene encodes CDR1 LNHDA and CDR2 SQIVND (reference sequence). V lost 6 bases, J lost 7 bases, and 22 bases lay in between. The CDR3 runs to 16 residues. CDR3 DNA sequence: TGTGCCAGTAGCTTTTGGGGGGTGGTTTCGAGACAGCCCCAGCATTTT. Protein: CASSFWGVVSRQPQHF. Full variable domain (outside the CDR3, taken from reference TRBV19 and TRBJ1-5): DGGITQSPKYLFRKEGQNVTLSCEQNLNHDAMYWYRQDPGQGLRLIYYSQIVNDFQKGDIAEGYSVSREKKESFPLTVTSAQKNPTAFYLCASSFWGVVSRQPQHFGDGTRLSIL.

The chain is built from TRBV6-5 and TRBJ2-1, with 7 bases matching TRBD2. V lost 10 bases, J lost 0 bases, and 6 bases stayed unmatched. This CDR3 is built from 14 residues. Germline V gives CDR1 MNHEY, CDR2 SVGAGI. The CDR3 protein is CATSGRPSYNEQFF. DNA of the CDR3: TGTGCCACCTCCGGGAGGCCCTCCTACAATGAGCAGTTCTTC.

This clone showed up just once. The CDR3 loop is CASSFGVYNQPQHF. The CDR3 nucleotides are TGTGCCAGTAGTTTCGGAGTTTACAATCAGCCCCAGCATTTT. The V call is TRBV19, the J call TRBJ1-5; D not resolved. This CDR3 has 14 residues. CDR1 LNHDA and CDR2 SQIVND come from the germline V gene (reference sequence). V was cut by 5 bases and J by 3 bases, with 11 bases left in between.

V and J are TRBV30 and TRBJ2-1; TRBD2 is a possible D gene (6 bases). The CDR3 is made up of 15 amino acids. Germline CDR1 and CDR2: GTSNPN and SVGIG (reference sequence). The V end was cut by 0 bases, the J end by 4 bases, with 13 bases between. Here the CDR3 DNA reads TGTGCCTGGAGTGTTGGTAGCGGAGTGTACAATGAGCAGTTCTTC. Residues: CAWSVGSGVYNEQFF.

The chain carries TRBV5-5 and TRBJ2-3; TRBD1 is a possible D gene (5 bases). Looked up from germline, CDR1 is SGHKS and CDR2 is YYEKEE (reference sequence). V lost 3 bases to trimming and J lost 1 base, with 12 bases between them. The CDR3 contains 15 residues. In DNA, the CDR3 is TGTGCCAGCAGCTCCTCAGGGTCACGCACAGATACGCAGTATTTT. Translating it yields CASSSSGSRTDTQYF. Filled out from reference TRBV5-5 and TRBJ2-3, the complete variable domain reads DAGVTQSPTHLIKTRGQQVTLRCSPISGHKSVSWYQQVLGQGPQFIFQYYEKEERGRGNFPDRFSARQFPNYSSELNVNALLLGDSALYLCASSSSGSRTDTQYFGPGTRLTVL.

V is TRBV6-2 or TRBV6-3 and J is TRBJ2-7; 7 bases map to TRBD2. The CDR3 totals 14 residues. CDR1 MNHEY and CDR2 SVGEGT come from the germline V gene. The J segment lost 8 bases and the V segment lost 0 bases, leaving 7 bases of the junction unmatched. The CDR3 sequence: CASSYSSGGVKQYV. CDR3 bases: TGTGCCAGCAGTTACTCGAGTGGGGGGGTCAAGCAGTACGTC.

J is TRBJ1-2 and V is TRBV19; the match to TRBD1 covers 7 bases. Germline loops: CDR1 LNHDA, CDR2 SQIVND (reference sequence). The CDR3 runs 15 residues. Trimming cost V 3 bases and J 0 bases; bases outside gene matches: 4. The CDR3 region has the DNA TGTGCCAGTAGTATCCAAGGGACAGCTAACTATGGCTACACCTTC. This gives the protein CASSIQGTANYGYTF.